A single sample is the source of the 13 T cell receptor beta chains below, sequenced in a study of T cell responses to AZD1222 COVID-19 vaccine. Sequencing used immunoSEQ multiplex PCR; TCRdb keeps in-frame clones, though not all of them. The top ten clones hold approximately 1.1% of a sample with roughly 150,000 clones, around 92% of them seen once. The source was peripheral blood, collected 28 days after the second AZD1222 dose. These receptors all come from an adult who received the AZD1222 COVID-19 vaccine.

The chain recombines TRBV27 with TRBJ1-2; the D is unclear. Germline CDR1 is MNHEY and CDR2 is SMNVEV (reference sequence). Deletions cut 7 bases from V and 4 bases from J, with 7 bases between. The CDR3 runs to 11 residues. The CDR3 DNA follows: TGTGCCAGCAAAGACGGCTATGGCTACACCTTC. Its protein product is CASKDGYGYTF.

The rearrangement uses TRBV19 and TRBJ2-5, with D unclear. The ends were cut back, 1 base at V and 5 bases at J, with 8 bases in the middle. The CDR3 totals 13 residues. Germline V gene sequence: CDR1 LNHDA, CDR2 SQIVND (reference sequence). As DNA, the CDR3 is TGTGCCAGTAGTATAGCCGACGGGGAGACCCAGTACTTC. Its translation is CASSIADGETQYF. Using reference TRBV19 and TRBJ2-5 for the parts outside the CDR3, the full variable domain is DGGITQSPKYLFRKEGQNVTLSCEQNLNHDAMYWYRQDPGQGLRLIYYSQIVNDFQKGDIAEGYSVSREKKESFPLTVTSAQKNPTAFYLCASSIADGETQYFGPGTRLLVL.

The chain is built from TRBV19 and TRBJ1-4; 8 bases match TRBD1. The CDR3 is 14 residues long. In germline, CDR1 is LNHDA, CDR2 SQIVND (reference sequence). V lost 7 bases and J lost 6; bases outside the gene matches: 7. The DNA of the CDR3 is TGTGCCAGTAATCCAGGGGGCGCAGATGAAAAACTGTTTTTT. It encodes CASNPGGADEKLFF. The full variable domain, in which reference TRBV19 and TRBJ1-4 provide the parts outside the CDR3, is DGGITQSPKYLFRKEGQNVTLSCEQNLNHDAMYWYRQDPGQGLRLIYYSQIVNDFQKGDIAEGYSVSREKKESFPLTVTSAQKNPTAFYLCASNPGGADEKLFFGSGTQLSVL.

This clone was detected only once. The V gene is TRBV11-2, the J gene TRBJ1-2; 8 nucleotides align to TRBD1. This CDR3 has 12 residues. Unmatched junction bases numbered 4, after V lost 3 bases and J lost 10 bases. Germline V gene lookup returns CDR1 SGHAT and CDR2 FQNNGV. The DNA for the CDR3 is TGTGCCAGCAGCTTTCCGGGACAGGACTACACCTTC. This sequence encodes CASSFPGQDYTF.

The chain has TRBV15 and TRBJ2-1, with D perhaps TRBD1 (5 bases). Germline V gives CDR1 LNHNV, CDR2 YYDKDF (reference sequence). V gave up 1 base and J gave up 2 bases, with 12 bases separating them. This CDR3 is 16 amino acids long. The DNA of the CDR3 is TGTGCCACCAGCAGAGTTGTCAGGGCGGCCTACAATGAGCAGTTCTTC. This sequence encodes CATSRVVRAAYNEQFF.

The chain is built from TRBV12-3 or TRBV12-4 and TRBJ1-2; TRBD1 might be the D (5 bases). The V end lost 6 bases, the J end lost 5 bases, and 13 bases lay between the germline ends. The CDR3 contains 13 residues. The CDR3 loop is CASSTGEEYGYTF. CDR3 nucleotides: TGTGCCAGCAGCACGGGGGAGGAGTATGGCTACACCTTC.

This chain links TRBV29-1 with TRBJ2-5; the match to TRBD1 covers 7 bases. CDR3 length equals 14 residues. V was pared by 6 bases and J by 0 bases, with 7 bases of the junction left unmatched. Germline V gene data show CDR1 as SQVTM and CDR2 as ANQGSEA. The CDR3 loop reads CSVQKQGYQETQYF. In DNA form, the CDR3 reads TGCAGCGTCCAGAAACAGGGGTACCAAGAGACCCAGTACTTC.

The chain links TRBV21-1 to TRBJ2-1; TRBD1, the table's D call, was not compared with the DNA. TRBV21-1 is given as a pseudogene. The CDR3 has 14 amino acids. CDR3 sequence reads: CARHRQGRRNEQFF. CDR3 nucleotide sequence: TGTGCCAGGCATCGACAGGGAAGGCGGAATGAGCAGTTCTTC.

The chain uses TRBV7-2 and TRBJ2-7, with 8 bases that match TRBD1. The CDR3 runs 13 residues. With 3 bases clipped from V and 9 bases from J, the junction kept 7 bases outside the gene matches. Germline CDR1 and CDR2: SGHTA and FQGNSA. The CDR3 sequence: CASSLRGQAVQYF. For the CDR3, the DNA is TGTGCCAGCAGCTTGAGGGGACAGGCGGTGCAGTACTTC.

This chain uses TRBV4-1 with TRBJ1-5, with D maybe TRBD1 (6 bases). V was cut by 3 bases and J by 7 bases, with 13 bases left in between. The germline CDR1 and CDR2 sequences are MGHRA and YSYEKL. The CDR3 is made up of 14 amino acids. CDR3 residues: CASSQWGGGQPQHF. CDR3 coding DNA: TGCGCCAGCAGCCAGTGGGGGGGCGGGCAGCCCCAGCATTTT.

V is TRBV5-1 and J is TRBJ1-2; D gene unclear. Germline-derived CDR1 and CDR2 are SGHRS and YFSETQ. Between the trimmed V and J ends, which lost 7 bases and 4 bases, there was a span of 11 bases. The CDR3 runs to 12 residues. CDR3 region: CASADGSYGYTF. CDR3 DNA: TGCGCCAGCGCGGACGGGAGCTATGGCTACACCTTC.

This sequence joins TRBV5-1 and TRBJ1-2; TRBD1 might be the D (6 bases). Germline V gene data show CDR1 as SGHRS and CDR2 as YFSETQ. The CDR3 length is 15 residues. The V end was cut by 4 bases, the J end by 4 bases, with 17 bases between. CDR3 DNA sequence: TGCGCCAGCAGCCCTGACGGCGAACAGGGCTATGGCTACACCTTC. Translation gives CASSPDGEQGYGYTF. Variable domain in full (rest from reference TRBV5-1 and TRBJ1-2): KAGVTQTPRYLIKTRGQQVTLSCSPISGHRSVSWYQQTPGQGLQFLFEYFSETQRNKGNFPGRFSGRQFSNSRSEMNVSTLELGDSALYLCASSPDGEQGYGYTFGSGTRLTVV.

This clone was counted once. V gene TRBV27 combines with J gene TRBJ1-2, with TRBD1 matching over 8 bases. The CDR3 has 15 residues. The V segment lost 5 bases and the J segment 5 bases; nucleotides outside the gene matches: 10. From germline, CDR1 is MNHEY and CDR2 SMNVEV (reference sequence). The CDR3 nucleotides read TGTGCCAGCAGTCCCGGACAGGGAGAATGGTATGGCTACACCTTC. It codes for CASSPGQGEWYGYTF.